What follows are 9 T cell receptor beta chains derived from one specimen sequenced in a study of cytomegalovirus exposure and HLA in healthy donors. Using immunoSEQ multiplex PCR, the repertoire was profiled, and TCRdb retains in-frame clones only, with some absent. This table has 65,000 to 80,000 clones, 94% appearing once. The sample was PBMCs. The receptors originated from a woman aged 18-30 years in good health and CMV-seropositive.

The chain recombines TRBV10-1 with TRBJ2-1; D ambiguous. Germline CDR1 reads WNHNN; CDR2 reads SYGVQD (reference sequence). Between the trimmed V and J ends, which lost 3 bases and 12 bases, there was a span of 12 bases. CDR3 length: 12 amino acids. The DNA for the CDR3 is TGCGCCAGCAGTGAAATTACCTACGGGCAGTTCTTC. Protein product: CASSEITYGQFF.

The genes are TRBV30 and TRBJ1-3; the D gene is possibly TRBD1 (5 bases). V was shortened by 3 bases and J by 3 bases, with 6 bases between the two germline ends. The CDR3 consists of 12 residues. Germline assignment: CDR1 GTSNPN and CDR2 SVGIG (reference sequence). CDR3: CAWSRVGNTIYF. The CDR3 nucleotides are TGTGCCTGGAGCAGGGTTGGAAACACCATATATTTT.

The sample holds one count of this clone. The V gene is TRBV4-1, the J gene TRBJ1-2, with D possibly TRBD1 on 5 matching bases. V shed 2 bases and J shed 5 bases, with 30 bases lying between them. The CDR3 covers 20 residues. CDR1 is MGHRA and CDR2 is YSYEKL in the germline V gene. Written as DNA, the CDR3 is TGCGCCAGCAGCCAAAGTAATCCCCTCTTTGGGGGGAGTAGGTCGTATGGCTACACCTTC. Translation gives CASSQSNPLFGGSRSYGYTF.

The genes are TRBV6-5 and TRBJ2-5; D is undetermined. Germline V lookup: CDR1 MNHEY, CDR2 SVGAGI. The CDR3 is 13 amino acids. Trimming removed 0 bases from V and 4 bases from J, with 6 bases in between. The CDR3 loop is CASSYSTGETQYF. The CDR3 coding sequence is TGTGCCAGCAGTTACTCGACGGGAGAGACCCAGTACTTC.

The chain recombines TRBV2 with TRBJ1-5, with 8 bases matching TRBD1. CDR1 SNHLY and CDR2 FYNNEI come from the germline V gene. CDR3 size: 15 residues. V shed 4 bases and J 1 base; nucleotides not matched to a gene: 3. CDR3 amino acids: CASSVRDRSNQPQHF. CDR3 nucleotides: TGTGCCAGCAGTGTCCGGGACAGGAGCAATCAGCCCCAGCATTTT.

The chain uses TRBV19 and TRBJ2-5; 8 bases line up with TRBD1. CDR1 and CDR2 (germline): LNHDA, SQIVND (reference sequence). The ends lost 1 base at V and 0 bases at J; junction bases unmatched: 7. The CDR3 sequence is 17 residues long. The CDR3 here is CASSIGQGAGNQETQYF. CDR3 coding DNA: TGTGCCAGTAGTATAGGTCAGGGGGCCGGAAACCAAGAGACCCAGTACTTC.

The chain employs TRBV7-9 and TRBJ1-2; D possibly corresponds to TRBD1 (6 bases). Trimming left V 5 bases short and J 4 bases short, with 11 bases between. The CDR3 consists of 13 residues. From germline, CDR1 is SEHNR and CDR2 FQNEAQ (reference sequence). The CDR3: CASSNDRTYGYTF. CDR3 sequence (DNA): TGTGCCAGCAGCAACGACAGGACCTATGGCTACACCTTC.

The rearrangement joins TRBV7-9 to TRBJ1-6; perhaps TRBD1 as D (6 bases). Trimming took 3 bases from V and 10 from J, leaving 16 bases between them. Germline V gene sequence: CDR1 SEHNR, CDR2 FQNEAQ (reference sequence). The CDR3 is made up of 15 amino acids. The CDR3 coding sequence is TGTGCCAGCAGCTTGGGTGGCAGCGGGGGCTCACCCCTCCACTTT. Protein sequence: CASSLGGSGGSPLHF.

The chain links TRBV5-1 to TRBJ2-1, with TRBD2 matching 9 bases. Germline V gene sequence: CDR1 SGHRS, CDR2 YFSETQ. This CDR3 spans 16 amino acids. Trimming cost V 4 bases and J 7 bases; bases outside gene matches: 12. The CDR3 sequence: CASSPRLREGVNEQFF. In DNA, the CDR3 is TGCGCCAGCAGCCCCCGTCTGCGGGAGGGGGTGAATGAGCAGTTCTTC.